This TCR beta chain was recovered during a study of T cells in Graves' hyperthyroidism and ophthalmopathy. This clonotype was counted many times. Its target is not known. Findings and caveats of the study: For ophthalmopathy, model prediction preceded onset by a median 6.5 months.

Germline CDR1 and CDR2: DFQATT and SNEGSKA (reference sequence). This CDR3 contains 16 residues. J gave up 6 bases and V 3 bases, and 5 bases lay outside the gene matches. Amplification targeted TCR beta CDR3 regions from RNA transcripts. Researchers ran a first-round RT-PCR on the TCR CDR3 using the HTBI primer set. TCRdb independently ran MiXCR on the multiplex PCR reads; one entry per CDR3 protein. The table has 700,000 or so distinct CDR3 sequences, about a sixth seen once. The clonotype was recovered from a man between 18 and 29 years old with Graves' hyperthyroidism. The sequencing sample was made of blood. The chain combines TRBV20-1 with TRBJ2-1; the match to TRBD2 covers 16 bases. The DNA of the CDR3 is TGCAGTGCTAGCTCCGGGACTAGCGGGAGGGCCAATGAGCAGTTCTTC. As protein: CSASSGTSGRANEQFF.